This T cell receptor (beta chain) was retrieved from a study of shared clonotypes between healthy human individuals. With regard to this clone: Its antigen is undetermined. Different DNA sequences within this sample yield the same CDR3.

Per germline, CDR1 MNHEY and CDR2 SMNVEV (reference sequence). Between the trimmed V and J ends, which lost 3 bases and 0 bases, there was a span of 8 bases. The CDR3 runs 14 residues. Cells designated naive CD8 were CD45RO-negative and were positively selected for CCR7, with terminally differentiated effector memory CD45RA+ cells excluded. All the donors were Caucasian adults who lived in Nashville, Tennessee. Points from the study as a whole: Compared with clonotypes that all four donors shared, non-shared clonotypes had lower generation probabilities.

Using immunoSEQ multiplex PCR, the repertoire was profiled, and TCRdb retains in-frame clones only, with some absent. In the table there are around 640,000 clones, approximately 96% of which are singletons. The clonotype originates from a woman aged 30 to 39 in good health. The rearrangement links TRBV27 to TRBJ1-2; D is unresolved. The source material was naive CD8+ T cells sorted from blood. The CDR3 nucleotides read TGTGCCAGCAGTTTGACGGGAGCTAACTATGGCTACACCTTC. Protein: CASSLTGANYGYTF.